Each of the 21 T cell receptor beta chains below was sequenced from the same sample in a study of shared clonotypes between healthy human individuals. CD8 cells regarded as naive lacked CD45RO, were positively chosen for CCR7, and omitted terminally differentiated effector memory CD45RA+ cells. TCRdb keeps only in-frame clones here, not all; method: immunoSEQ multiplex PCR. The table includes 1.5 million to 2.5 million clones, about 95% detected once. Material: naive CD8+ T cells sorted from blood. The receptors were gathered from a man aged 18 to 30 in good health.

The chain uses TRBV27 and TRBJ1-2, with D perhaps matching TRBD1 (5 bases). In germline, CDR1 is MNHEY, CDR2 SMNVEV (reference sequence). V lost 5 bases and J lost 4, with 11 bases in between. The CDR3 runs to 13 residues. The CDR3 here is CASSLAQGYGYTF. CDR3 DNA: TGTGCCAGCAGTCTAGCGCAGGGCTATGGCTACACCTTC.

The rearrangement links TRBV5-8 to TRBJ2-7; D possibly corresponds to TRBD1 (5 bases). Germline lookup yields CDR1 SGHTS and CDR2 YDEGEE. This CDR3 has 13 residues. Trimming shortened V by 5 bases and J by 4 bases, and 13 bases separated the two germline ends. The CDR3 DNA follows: TGTGCCAGCAGGGGGCAGGTATTTTACGAGCAGTACTTC. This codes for CASRGQVFYEQYF.

CDR3 region: CASSQYQGVYNEQFF. CDR3 bases: TGCGCCAGCAGCCAATACCAGGGCGTTTACAATGAGCAGTTCTTC. The chain is built from TRBV4-1 and TRBJ2-1; a possible D gene is TRBD1 (5 bases). Trimming took off 2 bases at V and 4 bases at J, with 12 bases between the two ends. Germline CDR1 MGHRA, CDR2 YSYEKL. The CDR3 loop spans 15 amino acids.

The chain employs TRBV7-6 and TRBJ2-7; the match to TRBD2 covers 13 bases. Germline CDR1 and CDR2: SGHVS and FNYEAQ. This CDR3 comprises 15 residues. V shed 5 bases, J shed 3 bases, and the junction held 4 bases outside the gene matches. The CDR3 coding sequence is TGTGCCAGCAGCCCAGGGACTAGCGGGGACTACGAGCAGTACTTC. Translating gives CASSPGTSGDYEQYF.

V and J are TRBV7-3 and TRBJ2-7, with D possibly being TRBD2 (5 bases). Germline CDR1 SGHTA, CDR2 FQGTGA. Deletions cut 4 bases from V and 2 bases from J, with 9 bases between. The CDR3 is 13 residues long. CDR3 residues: CASSYGDTYEQYF. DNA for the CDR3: TGTGCCAGCAGCTACGGGGATACCTACGAGCAGTACTTC.

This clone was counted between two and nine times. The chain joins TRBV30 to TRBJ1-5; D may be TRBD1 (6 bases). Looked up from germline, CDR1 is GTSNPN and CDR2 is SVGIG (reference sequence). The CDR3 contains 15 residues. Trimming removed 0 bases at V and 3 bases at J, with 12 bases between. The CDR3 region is CAWSVTGLNNQPQHF. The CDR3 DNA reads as TGTGCCTGGAGTGTCACAGGGCTTAACAATCAGCCCCAGCATTTT.

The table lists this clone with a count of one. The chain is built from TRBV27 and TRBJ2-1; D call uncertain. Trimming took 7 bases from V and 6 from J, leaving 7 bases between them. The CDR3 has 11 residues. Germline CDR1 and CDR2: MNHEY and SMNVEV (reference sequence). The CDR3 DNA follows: TGTGCCAGCAAGTATTTCAATGAGCAGTTCTTC. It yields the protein CASKYFNEQFF.

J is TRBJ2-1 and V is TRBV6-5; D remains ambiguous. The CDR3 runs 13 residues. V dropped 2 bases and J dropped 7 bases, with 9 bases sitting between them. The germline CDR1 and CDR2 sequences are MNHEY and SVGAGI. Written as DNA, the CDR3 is TGTGCCAGCAGTTACGGAGTGGTAAATGAGCAGTTCTTC. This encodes CASSYGVVNEQFF.

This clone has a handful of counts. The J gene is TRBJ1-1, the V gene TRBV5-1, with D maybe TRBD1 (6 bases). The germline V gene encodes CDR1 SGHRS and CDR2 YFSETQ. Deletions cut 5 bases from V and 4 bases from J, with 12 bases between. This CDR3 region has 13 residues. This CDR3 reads CASSPLGGTEAFF. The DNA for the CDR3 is TGCGCCAGCAGTCCCCTAGGGGGCACTGAAGCTTTCTTT.

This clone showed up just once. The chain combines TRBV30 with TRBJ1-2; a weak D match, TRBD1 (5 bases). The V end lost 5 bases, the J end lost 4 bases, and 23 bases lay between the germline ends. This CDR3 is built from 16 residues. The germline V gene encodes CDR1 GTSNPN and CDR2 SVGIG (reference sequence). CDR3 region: CAWGTSGTIRIYGYTF. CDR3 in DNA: TGTGCCTGGGGAACCTCCGGGACCATCCGAATCTATGGCTACACCTTC.

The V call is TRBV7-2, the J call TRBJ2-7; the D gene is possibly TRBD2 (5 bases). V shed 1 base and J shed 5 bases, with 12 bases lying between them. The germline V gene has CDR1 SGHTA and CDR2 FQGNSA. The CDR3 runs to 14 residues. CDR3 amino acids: CASSLGPIGDEQYF. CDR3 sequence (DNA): TGTGCCAGCAGCTTAGGGCCCATCGGGGACGAGCAGTACTTC. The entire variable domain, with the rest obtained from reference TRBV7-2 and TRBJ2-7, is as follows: GAGVSQSPSNKVTEKGKDVELRCDPISGHTALYWYRQSLGQGLEFLIYFQGNSAPDKSGLPSDRFSAERTGGSVSTLTIQRTQQEDSAVYLCASSLGPIGDEQYFGPGTRLTVT.

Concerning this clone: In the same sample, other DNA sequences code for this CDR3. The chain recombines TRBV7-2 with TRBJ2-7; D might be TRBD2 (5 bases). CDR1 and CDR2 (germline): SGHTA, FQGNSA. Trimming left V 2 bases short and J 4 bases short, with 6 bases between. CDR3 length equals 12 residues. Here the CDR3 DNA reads TGTGCCAGCAGCTTATCGGGGTACGAGCAGTACTTC. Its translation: CASSLSGYEQYF.

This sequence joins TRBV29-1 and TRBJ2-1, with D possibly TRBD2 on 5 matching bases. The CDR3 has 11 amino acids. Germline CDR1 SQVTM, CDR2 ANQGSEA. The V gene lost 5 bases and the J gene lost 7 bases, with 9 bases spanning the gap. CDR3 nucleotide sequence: TGCAGCGTTTCTAGGGAGAATGAGCAGTTCTTC. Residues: CSVSRENEQFF.

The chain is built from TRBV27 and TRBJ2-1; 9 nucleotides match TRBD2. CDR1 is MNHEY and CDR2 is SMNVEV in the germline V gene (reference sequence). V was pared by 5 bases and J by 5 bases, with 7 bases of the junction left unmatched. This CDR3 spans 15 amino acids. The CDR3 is CASSPGVAGDNEQFF. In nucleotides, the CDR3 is TGTGCCAGCAGTCCCGGGGTAGCGGGGGACAATGAGCAGTTCTTC.

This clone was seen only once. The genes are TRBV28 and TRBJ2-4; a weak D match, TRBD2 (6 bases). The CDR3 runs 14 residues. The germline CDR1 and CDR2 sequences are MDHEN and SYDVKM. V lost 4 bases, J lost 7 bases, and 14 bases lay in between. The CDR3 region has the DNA TGTGCCAGCAGTTCCTCGGAGGGGAGGAACATTCAGTACTTC. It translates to CASSSSEGRNIQYF.

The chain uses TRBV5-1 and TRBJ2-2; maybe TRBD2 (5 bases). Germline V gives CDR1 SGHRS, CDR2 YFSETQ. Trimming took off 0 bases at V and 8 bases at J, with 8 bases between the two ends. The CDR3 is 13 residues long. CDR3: CASSLALDGELFF. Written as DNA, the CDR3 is TGCGCCAGCAGCTTGGCACTAGATGGGGAGCTGTTTTTT.

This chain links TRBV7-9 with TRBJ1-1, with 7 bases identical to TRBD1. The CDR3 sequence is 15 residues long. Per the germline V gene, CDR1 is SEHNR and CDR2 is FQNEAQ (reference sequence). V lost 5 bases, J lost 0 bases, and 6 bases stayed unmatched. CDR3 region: CASSHLGQLNTEAFF. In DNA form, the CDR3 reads TGTGCCAGCAGCCATTTGGGACAGTTGAACACTGAAGCTTTCTTT.

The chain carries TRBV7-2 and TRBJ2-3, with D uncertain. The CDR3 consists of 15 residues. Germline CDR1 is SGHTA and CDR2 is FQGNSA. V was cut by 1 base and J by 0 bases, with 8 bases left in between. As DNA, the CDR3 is TGTGCCAGCAGCTTAGTACGGATTAGCACAGATACGCAGTATTTT. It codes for CASSLVRISTDTQYF. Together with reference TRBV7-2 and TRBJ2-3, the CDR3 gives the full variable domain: GAGVSQSPSNKVTEKGKDVELRCDPISGHTALYWYRQSLGQGLEFLIYFQGNSAPDKSGLPSDRFSAERTGGSVSTLTIQRTQQEDSAVYLCASSLVRISTDTQYFGPGTRLTVL.

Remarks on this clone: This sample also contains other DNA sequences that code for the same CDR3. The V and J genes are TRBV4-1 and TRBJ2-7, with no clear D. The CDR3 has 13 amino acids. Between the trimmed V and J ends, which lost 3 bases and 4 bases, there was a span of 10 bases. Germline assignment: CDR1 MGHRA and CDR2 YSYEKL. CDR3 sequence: CASSQGDRYEQYF. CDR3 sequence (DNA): TGCGCCAGCAGCCAGGGCGACCGTTACGAGCAGTACTTC.

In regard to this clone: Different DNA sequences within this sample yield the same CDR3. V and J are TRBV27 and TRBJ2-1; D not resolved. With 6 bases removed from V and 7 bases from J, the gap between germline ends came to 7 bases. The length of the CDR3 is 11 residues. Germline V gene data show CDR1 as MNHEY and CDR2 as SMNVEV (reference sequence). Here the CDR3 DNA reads TGTGCCAGCAGCAACGGGAATGAGCAGTTCTTC. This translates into CASSNGNEQFF.

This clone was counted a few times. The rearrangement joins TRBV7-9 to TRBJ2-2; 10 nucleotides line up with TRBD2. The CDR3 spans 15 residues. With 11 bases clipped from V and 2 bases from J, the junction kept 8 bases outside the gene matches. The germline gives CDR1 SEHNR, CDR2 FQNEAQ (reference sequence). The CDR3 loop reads CAGGTSGVNTGELFF. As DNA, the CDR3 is TGTGCCGGCGGCACTAGCGGGGTAAACACCGGGGAGCTGTTTTTT.